A single sample is the source of the 8 T cell receptor beta chains below, sequenced in a study of cytomegalovirus exposure and HLA in healthy donors. PCR employed 60 Vbeta and 13 Jbeta primers. The table came from immunoSEQ multiplex PCR; TCRdb's copy has only in-frame clones and leaves some out. The sample lists some 160,000 clones, about 78% occurring once. Sequenced material: PBMCs. These receptors came from a male donor in good health and CMV-seronegative.

The chain recombines TRBV27 with TRBJ2-5; 8 bases line up with TRBD1. The CDR3 runs 16 residues. Germline CDR1 reads MNHEY; CDR2 reads SMNVEV (reference sequence). The J segment lost 3 bases and the V segment lost 5 bases, leaving 11 bases of the junction unmatched. CDR3 residues: CASSSPIGQGEETQYF. The CDR3 coding sequence is TGTGCCAGCAGTAGCCCGATAGGACAGGGCGAAGAGACCCAGTACTTC.

The chain carries TRBV7-2 and TRBJ2-7; D not resolved. The V end lost 3 bases, the J end lost 0 bases, and 6 bases lay between the germline ends. The CDR3 runs to 13 residues. Germline values: CDR1 SGHTA, CDR2 FQGNSA. CDR3 sequence (DNA): TGTGCCAGCAGCTTCGGTCTCTCCTACGAGCAGTACTTC. Residues: CASSFGLSYEQYF.

The chain couples TRBV7-2 to TRBJ1-1; 7 bases are a match to TRBD1. Germline trimming cut 3 bases from V and 6 bases from J; bases unmatched to any gene: 7. The CDR3 is made up of 14 amino acids. From germline, CDR1 is SGHTA and CDR2 FQGNSA. This CDR3 is CASSLRQGMSEAFF. The CDR3 nucleotides read TGTGCCAGCAGCTTGCGACAGGGTATGTCTGAAGCTTTCTTT.

The V call is TRBV18, the J call TRBJ1-2; TRBD1 agrees at 7 bases. CDR3 length: 12 residues. V trimming: 5 bases; J trimming: 9 bases; junction bases outside the gene matches: 6. CDR1 and CDR2 (germline): KGHSH, LQKENI. The CDR3 region has the DNA TGTGCCAGCTCATCCGACAGGGAACGCTACACCTTC. Its protein product is CASSSDRERYTF.

The V and J genes are TRBV7-2 and TRBJ1-5; maybe TRBD1 (6 bases). Germline lookup yields CDR1 SGHTA and CDR2 FQGNSA. The CDR3 contains 15 residues. The V end lost 0 bases, the J end lost 7 bases, and 13 bases lay between the germline ends. In DNA form, the CDR3 reads TGTGCCAGCAGCTTAGCGGCGGACAGAACCCAGCCCCAGCATTTT. This gives the protein CASSLAADRTQPQHF.

The chain joins TRBV7-9 to TRBJ2-5, with 8 nucleotides matching TRBD2. The CDR3 sequence is 17 residues long. Trimming removed 6 bases from V and 5 bases from J; junction bases left unmatched: 17. The germline V gene has CDR1 SEHNR and CDR2 FQNEAQ (reference sequence). The CDR3, as DNA: TGTGCCAGCAGGCGAACTAGCGGAAGCCGTCCTGGGGAGACCCAGTACTTC. Residues: CASRRTSGSRPGETQYF. The variable domain in full, with the rest retrieved from reference TRBV7-9 and TRBJ2-5, is DTGVSQNPRHKITKRGQNVTFRCDPISEHNRLYWYRQTLGQGPEFLTYFQNEAQLEKSRLLSDRFSAERPKGSFSTLEIQRTEQGDSAMYLCASRRTSGSRPGETQYFGPGTRLLVL.

The chain recombines TRBV6-5 with TRBJ2-3, with D perhaps TRBD1 (6 bases). V lost 8 bases to trimming and J lost 0 bases, with 12 bases between them. This CDR3 has 14 residues. Germline values: CDR1 MNHEY, CDR2 SVGAGI. CDR3 amino acids: CASGIRGSTDTQYF. CDR3 coding DNA: TGTGCCAGCGGCATCAGGGGTAGCACAGATACGCAGTATTTT.

This clone appeared once. J is TRBJ2-6 and V is TRBV5-1; TRBD2 agrees at 11 bases. The germline gives CDR1 SGHRS, CDR2 YFSETQ. The CDR3 runs to 18 residues. The trim removed 4 bases at V and 0 bases at J, leaving 6 bases unmatched. The CDR3 is CASSPGLAALSGANVLTF. In DNA form, the CDR3 reads TGCGCCAGCAGCCCGGGACTAGCGGCGCTCTCTGGGGCCAACGTCCTGACTTTC.